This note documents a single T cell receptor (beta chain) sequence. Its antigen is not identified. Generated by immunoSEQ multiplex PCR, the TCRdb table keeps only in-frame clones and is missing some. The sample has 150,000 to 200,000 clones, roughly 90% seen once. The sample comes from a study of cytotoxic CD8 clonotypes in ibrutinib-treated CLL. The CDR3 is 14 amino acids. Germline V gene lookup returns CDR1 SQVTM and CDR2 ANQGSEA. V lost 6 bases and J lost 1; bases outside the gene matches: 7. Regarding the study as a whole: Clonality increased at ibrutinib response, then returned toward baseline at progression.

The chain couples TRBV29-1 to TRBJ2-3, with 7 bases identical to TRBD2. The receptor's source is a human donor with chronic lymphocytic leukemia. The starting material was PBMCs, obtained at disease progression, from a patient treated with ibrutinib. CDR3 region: CSVDGLAGTDTQYF. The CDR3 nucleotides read TGCAGCGTGGACGGTCTAGCGGGCACAGATACGCAGTATTTT.